Below, 5 T cell receptor beta chains from the same sample are listed, as sequenced in a study of shared clonotypes between healthy human individuals. Clones were sequenced by immunoSEQ multiplex PCR, and TCRdb holds only the in-frame ones, with some missing. The sample holds 800,000 to 1,200,000 clones; approximately 80% are singletons and the top ten take under 0.6%. Source material: memory CD4+ T cells from PBMCs. Subset: CD45RA-negative fraction. These receptors all come from a man aged 18 to 29 in good health. Some clones in this sample may be carry-over from other donors' samples.

With regard to this clone: Other DNA sequences in this sample translate to the same CDR3. The V and J genes are TRBV18 and TRBJ2-1; the match to TRBD2 covers 9 bases. The germline CDR1 and CDR2 sequences are KGHSH and LQKENI. V shed 1 base and J 3 bases; nucleotides not matched to a gene: 1. The CDR3 consists of 15 residues. This CDR3 reads CASSPLAGVYNEQFF. CDR3 nucleotide sequence: TGTGCCAGCTCACCACTAGCGGGAGTCTACAATGAGCAGTTCTTC.

This chain connects TRBV5-1 to TRBJ2-7; 7 bases fit TRBD1. Trimming at V came to 4 bases and at J to 4 bases, leaving 8 bases not matched to a gene. Per the germline V gene, CDR1 is SGHRS and CDR2 is YFSETQ. The CDR3 consists of 14 residues. In DNA form, the CDR3 reads TGCGCCAGCAGCCTGGGACAGCAGCCTTACGAGCAGTACTTC. Protein product: CASSLGQQPYEQYF. Drawing the rest from reference TRBV5-1 and TRBJ2-7, the complete variable domain is KAGVTQTPRYLIKTRGQQVTLSCSPISGHRSVSWYQQTPGQGLQFLFEYFSETQRNKGNFPGRFSGRQFSNSRSEMNVSTLELGDSALYLCASSLGQQPYEQYFGPGTRLTVT.

V and J are TRBV11-1 and TRBJ2-2; no definite D call. CDR1 is SGHAT, CDR2 FQDESV, per germline (reference sequence). This CDR3 comprises 17 residues. V was shortened by 5 bases and J by 5 bases, with 21 bases between the two germline ends. The CDR3 DNA follows: TGTGCCAGCAGCCATAGAGGTGGGGTGGCTGGGACCGGGGAGCTGTTTTTT. This sequence encodes CASSHRGGVAGTGELFF.

The rearrangement uses TRBV28 and TRBJ2-7, with D possibly matching TRBD2 (6 bases). This CDR3 has 21 amino acids. With 7 bases removed from V and 4 bases from J, the gap between germline ends came to 38 bases. CDR1 and CDR2 (germline): MDHEN, SYDVKM. The DNA of the CDR3 is TGTGCCAGCAATACAGTGGGTTTATGGGGGGAGATAAATCCTAGAACTTACGAGCAGTACTTC. It translates to CASNTVGLWGEINPRTYEQYF.

Only one count was recorded for this clone. The rearrangement links TRBV5-6 to TRBJ2-2; 8 nucleotides match TRBD2. CDR1 is SGHDT, CDR2 YYEEEE, per germline. Trimming cost V 7 bases and J 7 bases; bases outside gene matches: 15. The CDR3 sequence is 16 residues long. Here the CDR3 reads CASATHGRGGSGELFF. As DNA, the CDR3 is TGTGCCAGCGCAACCCACGGGAGGGGAGGGAGCGGGGAGCTGTTTTTT.